The text below deals with one T cell receptor beta chain. The antigen is unknown. The sample originates from a study of cytomegalovirus exposure and HLA in healthy donors. General study findings and limits: Relative to equally common others, HLA-associated TCR beta chains showed greater clonal expansion in a later analysis. When analyzed later, a missense DCLRE1C variant was found to be linked to TCR beta V- and J-gene trimming. What a later analysis reportedly showed was that an Asian-associated ancestry cluster had fewer N-insertions than the roughly 670-donor mean.

Trimming cost V 3 bases and J 2 bases; bases outside gene matches: 9. Germline V gene sequence: CDR1 MNHEY, CDR2 SMNVEV (reference sequence). The CDR3 contains 16 residues. The PCR was carried out with 60 Vbeta primers and 13 Jbeta primers. Generated by immunoSEQ multiplex PCR, the TCRdb table keeps only in-frame clones and is missing some. The table includes around 64,000 clones, over 60% detected once. The sample taken for sequencing was PBMCs. The receptor comes from a man under 40 in good health and CMV-seropositive. The chain is built from TRBV27 and TRBJ2-5, with 7 positions matching TRBD1. CDR3 loop: CASSFGWGTAQETQYF. The DNA of the CDR3 is TGTGCCAGCAGTTTTGGTTGGGGGACAGCTCAAGAGACCCAGTACTTC.